These T cell receptor beta chains were read from a single sample in a study of blood T cell repertoires in COVID-19. The table came from immunoSEQ multiplex PCR; TCRdb's copy has only in-frame clones and leaves some out. Among fewer than 130,000 clones, about 72% were seen once, and the ten largest hold about 8.3%. The sample taken for sequencing was peripheral blood. These receptors were collected from an older woman with acute or convalescent COVID-19. Each CDR3 is given without its conserved first and last residue.

v_call: TRBV5-5; cdr3_length: 13; cdr3_aa: ASSWGGGAGQPQH
v_call: TRBV5-8; cdr3_length: 10; cdr3_aa: ASSPDRVGYT
v_call: TRBV7-8; cdr3_length: 15; cdr3_aa: ASSLLYRGLAKNIQY
v_call: TRBV25-1; cdr3_length: 14; cdr3_aa: ASTPRGFEGADTQY
v_call: TRBV28; cdr3_length: 13; cdr3_aa: ASANGGGLTYEQY
v_call: TRBV2; cdr3_length: 9; cdr3_aa: ASSGSYEQY
v_call: TRBV5-4; cdr3_length: 12; cdr3_aa: ASSLGQAGNTIY
v_call: TRBV12-3/TRBV12-4; cdr3_length: 10; cdr3_aa: ASTGGSYEQY
v_call: TRBV19; cdr3_length: 16; cdr3_aa: ASSTQTRTVRSTYEQY
v_call: TRBV28; cdr3_length: 12; cdr3_aa: ASSSPSEGDTIY
v_call: TRBV5-5; cdr3_length: 14; cdr3_aa: ASSFQGVTSGNTIY
v_call: TRBV3-1/TRBV3-2; cdr3_length: 12; cdr3_aa: ASSHSTENYGYT
v_call: TRBV11-2; cdr3_length: 9; cdr3_aa: ASSQGLRQY
v_call: TRBV5-6; cdr3_length: 13; cdr3_aa: ASSLDLASTDTQY
v_call: TRBV30; cdr3_length: 12; cdr3_aa: ASGAGRVLYGYT
v_call: TRBV4-1; cdr3_length: 16; cdr3_aa: ASSQDLGLAGGQETQY
v_call: TRBV7-6; cdr3_length: 12; cdr3_aa: ASSLRVGGSRWF
v_call: TRBV18; cdr3_length: 11; cdr3_aa: ASSPAGNSPLH
v_call: TRBV7-2; cdr3_length: 12; cdr3_aa: ASSPEAANNEQF
v_call: TRBV7-9; cdr3_length: 11; cdr3_aa: ASSSGQTDTQY
v_call: TRBV27; cdr3_length: 11; cdr3_aa: ASSLTGVETQY
v_call: TRBV29-1; cdr3_length: 11; cdr3_aa: SVGGQGNEKLF
v_call: TRBV5-1; cdr3_length: 14; cdr3_aa: ASSLALAGGQNEQF
v_call: TRBV4-2; cdr3_length: 11; cdr3_aa: ASSQDWGETQY
v_call: TRBV30; cdr3_length: 15; cdr3_aa: AWSDLRGPTGANVLT
v_call: TRBV19; cdr3_length: 15; cdr3_aa: ASRDLVVASYNSPLH
v_call: TRBV19; cdr3_length: 12; cdr3_aa: ASSIRVGSTEAF
v_call: TRBV19; cdr3_length: 14; cdr3_aa: ASSTGQGWYNSPLH
v_call: TRBV7-6; cdr3_length: 13; cdr3_aa: ASSSGQLSGEKLF
v_call: TRBV30; cdr3_length: 14; cdr3_aa: AWTKTGTHSGNTIY
v_call: TRBV9; cdr3_length: 14; cdr3_aa: ASSVETGLSTDTQY
v_call: TRBV5-1; cdr3_length: 13; cdr3_aa: ASSLVPGGSEKLF
v_call: TRBV20-1; cdr3_length: 13; cdr3_aa: SASKLAVAKNIQY
v_call: TRBV28; cdr3_length: 11; cdr3_aa: ASSPGMATEAF
v_call: TRBV19; cdr3_length: 11; cdr3_aa: ASRTDREETQY
v_call: TRBV29-1; cdr3_length: 11; cdr3_aa: SVSKGAGYGYT
v_call: TRBV12-3/TRBV12-4; cdr3_length: 11; cdr3_aa: ASSLSVTYEQY
v_call: TRBV2; cdr3_length: 11; cdr3_aa: ASSATGGYTIY
v_call: TRBV4-2; cdr3_length: 15; cdr3_aa: ASSRGQGGNSNQPQH
v_call: TRBV4-2; cdr3_length: 12; cdr3_aa: ASSQDPVAYEQY
v_call: TRBV5-1; cdr3_length: 12; cdr3_aa: ASSRTGAENIQY